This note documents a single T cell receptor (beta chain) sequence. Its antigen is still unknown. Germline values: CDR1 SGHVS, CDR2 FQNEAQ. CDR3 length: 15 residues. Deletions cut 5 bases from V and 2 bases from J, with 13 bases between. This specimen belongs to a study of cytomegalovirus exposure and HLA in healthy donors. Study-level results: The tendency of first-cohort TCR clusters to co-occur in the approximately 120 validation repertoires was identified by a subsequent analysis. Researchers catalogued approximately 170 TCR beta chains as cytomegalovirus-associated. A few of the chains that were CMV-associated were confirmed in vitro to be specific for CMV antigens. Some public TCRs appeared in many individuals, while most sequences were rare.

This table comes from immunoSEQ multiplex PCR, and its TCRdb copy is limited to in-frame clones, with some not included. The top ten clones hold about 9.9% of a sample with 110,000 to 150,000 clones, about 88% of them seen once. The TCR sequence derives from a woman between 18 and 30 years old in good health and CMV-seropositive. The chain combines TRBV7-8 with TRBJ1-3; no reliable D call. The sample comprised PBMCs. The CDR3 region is CASSPRSVPGNTIYF. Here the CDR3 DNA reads TGTGCCAGCAGCCCCCGATCAGTGCCTGGAAACACCATATATTTT. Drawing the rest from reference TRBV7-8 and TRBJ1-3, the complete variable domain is GAGVSQSPRYKVAKRGQDVALRCDPISGHVSLFWYQQALGQGPEFLTYFQNEAQLDKSGLPSDRFFAERPEGSVSTLKIQRTQQEDSAVYLCASSPRSVPGNTIYFGEGSWLTVV.